Described below is a single T cell receptor beta chain sequence and its context. As yet, its antigen is unknown. The data originate from a study of cytomegalovirus exposure and HLA in healthy donors. Study overall: The approximately 120 validation repertoires and the approximately 690 first-cohort repertoires shared a platform, a later analysis reported.

The CDR3 extends over 15 amino acids. V lost 4 bases and J lost 2, with 11 bases in between. Germline CDR1 KGHSH, CDR2 LQKENI. Produced via immunoSEQ multiplex PCR; TCRdb's table is partial and in-frame only. Of 150,000 to 200,000 clones detected, 85% appear once; the ten largest clones hold about 16%. It was the approximately 130-subject validation cohort, separate from the roughly 700-subject first cohort, to which the donors belonged. Whole-study findings and limits: According to the study, 160 or so TCR beta chains were cytomegalovirus-associated.

Sequenced: PBMCs. This receptor was identified in a man aged 18 to 30 in good health and CMV-seropositive. This rearrangement joins TRBV18 to TRBJ2-2; tentative D call: TRBD1 (6 bases). The CDR3 loop reads CASSLRTANTGELFF. In DNA, the CDR3 is TGTGCCAGCTCACTACGGACAGCTAACACCGGGGAGCTGTTTTTT.